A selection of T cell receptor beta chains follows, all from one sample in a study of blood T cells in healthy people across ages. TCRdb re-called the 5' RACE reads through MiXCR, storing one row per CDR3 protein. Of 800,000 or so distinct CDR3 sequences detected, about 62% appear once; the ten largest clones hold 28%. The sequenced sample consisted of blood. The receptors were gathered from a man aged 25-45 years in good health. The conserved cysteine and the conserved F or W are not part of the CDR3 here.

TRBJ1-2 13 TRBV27 ASREGQGSYYGYT
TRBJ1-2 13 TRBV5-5 ASSLGQGLYYGYT
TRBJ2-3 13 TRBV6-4 ASSDSRGGTDTQY
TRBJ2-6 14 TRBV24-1 ATSDQGLTGANVLT
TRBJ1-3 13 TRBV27 ASSLSSPTGNTIY
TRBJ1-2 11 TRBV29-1 SVPGLANYGYT
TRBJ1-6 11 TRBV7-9 ASSAIGNSPLH
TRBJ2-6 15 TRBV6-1 ASSAYRGSAGANVLT
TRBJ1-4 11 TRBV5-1 ASRFRANEKLF
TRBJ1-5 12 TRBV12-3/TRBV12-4 ASTLDRADQPQH